The sequence of this TCR beta chain was determined in a study of Graves' ophthalmopathy and Graves' hyperthyroidism. The study, taken as a whole, reports: Blood shared most expanded thyroid clonotypes above 0.001 frequency.

Amplification of the TCR beta CDR3 regions used RNA transcripts (as template). The workflow started with a first-round RT-PCR run with HTBI primers and then moved on to a second-round multiplex PCR. One entry per CDR3 protein results from TCRdb running MiXCR on the multiplex PCR reads. The sample contains about 370,000 distinct CDR3 sequences, about 15% of which appear only once. At least ten counts were recorded for this clonotype. The antigen remains undetermined. CDR3 length: 15 amino acids. Trimming cost V 5 bases and J 7 bases; bases outside gene matches: 9. The germline gives CDR1 MDHEN, CDR2 SYDVKM. Hyperthyroidism patients had new diagnoses, durations under 2 months, and ages of 18 to 65.

Sequences were obtained from peripheral blood. V gene TRBV28 combines with J gene TRBJ1-2, with TRBD1 matching 11 bases. This receptor was obtained from an adult woman with stable Graves' hyperthyroidism. As DNA, the CDR3 is TGTGCCAGCAGTGATCGGACAGGGGGCCTTTCTGGCTACACCTTC. The encoded protein is CASSDRTGGLSGYTF.